This T cell receptor (beta chain) was documented in a study of blood T cell repertoires in COVID-19. Overall study: Sites in the United States, Italy and Spain provided acute and convalescent COVID-19 samples.

The assay was immunoSEQ multiplex PCR, and TCRdb's table has in-frame clones only and misses some. The data contain 250,000 to 350,000 clones, about nine tenths of them singletons. The V end lost 2 bases, the J end lost 1 base, and 17 bases lay between the germline ends. CDR1 is SGHRS, CDR2 YFSETQ, per germline. CDR3 size: 17 residues. The chain is built from TRBV5-1 and TRBJ2-3; a weak D match, TRBD2 (5 bases). The sample taken for sequencing was peripheral blood. This sequence originates from a man aged 18 to 30 with active or convalescent COVID-19. The CDR3 bases are TGCGCCAGCAGCTTAGGCCGGCTAGCCTGGGGCACAGATACGCAGTATTTT. This codes for CASSLGRLAWGTDTQYF.